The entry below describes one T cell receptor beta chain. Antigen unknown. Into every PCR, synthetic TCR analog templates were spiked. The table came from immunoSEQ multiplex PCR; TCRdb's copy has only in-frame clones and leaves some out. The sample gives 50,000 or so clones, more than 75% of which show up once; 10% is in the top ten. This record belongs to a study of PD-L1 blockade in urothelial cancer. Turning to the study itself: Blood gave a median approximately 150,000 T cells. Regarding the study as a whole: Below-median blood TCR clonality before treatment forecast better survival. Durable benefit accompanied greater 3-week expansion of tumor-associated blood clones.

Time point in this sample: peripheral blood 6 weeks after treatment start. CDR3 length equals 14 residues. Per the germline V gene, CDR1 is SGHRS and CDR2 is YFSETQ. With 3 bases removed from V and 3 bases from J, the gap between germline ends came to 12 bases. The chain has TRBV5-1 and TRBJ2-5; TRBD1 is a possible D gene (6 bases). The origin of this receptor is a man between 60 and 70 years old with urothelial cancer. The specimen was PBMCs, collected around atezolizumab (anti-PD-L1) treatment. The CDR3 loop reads CASSYSGVEETQYF. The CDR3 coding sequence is TGCGCCAGCAGCTATTCAGGGGTTGAAGAGACCCAGTACTTC.